The 23 T cell receptor beta chains reported below all come from one sample, sequenced in a study of T cells in localized non-small cell lung cancer. Assay used: immunoSEQ multiplex PCR; TCRdb lists only in-frame clones, some missing. This table holds approximately 54,000 clones, around 86% found once. Sequences were derived from peripheral blood, sampled before any cancer treatment. These receptors all stem from a woman between 35 and 70 years old with stage I lung adenocarcinoma.

This chain uses TRBV5-5 with TRBJ2-1, with 9 nucleotides matching TRBD2. J lost 0 bases, V lost 0 bases, and 1 base had no gene match. This CDR3 has 16 amino acids. Germline assignment: CDR1 SGHKS and CDR2 YYEKEE (reference sequence). CDR3 DNA sequence: TGTGCCAGCAGCTTGGGAGCGGGGGGCTCCTACAATGAGCAGTTCTTC. Its protein is CASSLGAGGSYNEQFF.

The J gene is TRBJ2-2, the V gene TRBV30; TRBD2 aligns across 10 bases. The CDR3 sequence is 15 residues long. The V and J ends lost 3 bases and 8 bases, in that order; junction bases with no gene match: 9. Germline V gene lookup returns CDR1 GTSNPN and CDR2 SVGIG (reference sequence). CDR3 nucleotide sequence: TGTGCCTGGAGCTTTGGGACTAGCGCTCGAGGGGAGCTGTTTTTT. Its translation is CAWSFGTSARGELFF.

The chain employs TRBV10-3 and TRBJ1-3, with no clear D. Germline CDR1 ENHRY, CDR2 SYGVKD. The CDR3 is made up of 13 amino acids. Trimming took 6 bases from V and 2 from J, leaving 8 bases between them. The CDR3, as DNA: TGTGCCATCAGACAAGTCCCTGGAAACACCATATATTTT. It specifies CAIRQVPGNTIYF.

J is TRBJ2-1 and V is TRBV10-3; TRBD2 matches at 7 bases. This CDR3 spans 15 amino acids. Germline values: CDR1 ENHRY, CDR2 SYGVKD. Unmatched junction bases numbered 14, after V lost 6 bases and J lost 9 bases. CDR3 coding DNA: TGTGCCATCAGCTCCCGGACTAGTTACGGTGTTGAGCAGTTCTTC. Residues: CAISSRTSYGVEQFF.

V gene TRBV7-9 combines with J gene TRBJ1-1; D is ambiguous. From germline, CDR1 is SEHNR and CDR2 FQNEAQ (reference sequence). The CDR3 totals 14 residues. Trimming stripped 1 base from V and 4 bases from J, with 10 bases between. CDR3 DNA: TGTGCCAGCAGCTTAGAATCCGGGCTCACTGAAGCTTTCTTT. It codes for CASSLESGLTEAFF.

V and J are TRBV7-2 and TRBJ1-4; D possibly corresponds to TRBD1 (6 bases). Germline CDR1 and CDR2: SGHTA and FQGNSA. This CDR3 contains 18 residues. V lost 1 base, J lost 5 bases, and 20 bases lay in between. The DNA of the CDR3 is TGTGCCAGCAGCTTAGGATTGCTTGGGGGACAAACAAATGAAAAACTGTTTTTT. Its translation: CASSLGLLGGQTNEKLFF.

V gene TRBV11-2 combines with J gene TRBJ1-4, with D unclear. The CDR3 extends over 11 amino acids. The germline CDR1 and CDR2 sequences are SGHAT and FQNNGV. The V end lost 1 base, the J end lost 7 bases, and 1 base lay between the germline ends. This CDR3 is CASSLAEKLFF. As DNA, the CDR3 is TGTGCCAGCAGCTTAGCTGAAAAACTGTTTTTT. Using reference TRBV11-2 and TRBJ1-4 for the parts outside the CDR3, the full variable domain is EAGVAQSPRYKIIEKRQSVAFWCNPISGHATLYWYQQILGQGPKLLIQFQNNGVVDDSQLPKDRFSAERLKGVDSTLKIQPAKLEDSAVYLCASSLAEKLFFGSGTQLSVL.

The chain employs TRBV7-9 and TRBJ1-1; perhaps TRBD1 as D (5 bases). Germline V gives CDR1 SEHNR, CDR2 FQNEAQ (reference sequence). The V and J ends lost 3 bases and 5 bases respectively, with 7 bases between them. The CDR3 contains 12 residues. For the CDR3, the DNA is TGTGCCAGCAGCTTCGGACAAACTGAAGCTTTCTTT. Protein: CASSFGQTEAFF.

Only one count was recorded for this clone. The CDR3 loop reads CASSPSGRQETQYF. Written as DNA, the CDR3 is TGCGCCAGCAGCCCGTCGGGCAGGCAAGAGACCCAGTACTTC. This chain links TRBV5-1 with TRBJ2-5; D not resolved. Trimming pared 4 bases from V and 2 bases from J, leaving 12 bases between. Germline assignment: CDR1 SGHRS and CDR2 YFSETQ. This CDR3 has 14 residues.

J is TRBJ1-5 and V is TRBV19, with a weak D call TRBD1 (5 bases). From germline, CDR1 is LNHDA and CDR2 SQIVND (reference sequence). The CDR3 spans 14 residues. Trimming stripped 6 bases from V and 0 bases from J, with 9 bases between. This chain's CDR3 is CASSWDRSNQPQHF. In DNA form, the CDR3 reads TGTGCCAGTAGCTGGGACCGTAGCAATCAGCCCCAGCATTTT.

V is TRBV2 and J is TRBJ1-2; D not resolved. CDR3 size: 13 residues. The ends were cut back, 7 bases at V and 4 bases at J, with 13 bases in the middle. Germline CDR1 SNHLY, CDR2 FYNNEI. The CDR3 here is CASTKESGYGYTF. The CDR3 DNA sequence: TGTGCCAGCACAAAGGAATCAGGCTATGGCTACACCTTC. Looking up the rest from reference TRBV2 and TRBJ1-2 gives the full variable domain: EPEVTQTPSHQVTQMGQEVILRCVPISNHLYFYWYRQILGQKVEFLVSFYNNEISEKSEIFDDQFSVERPDGSNFTLKIRSTKLEDSAMYFCASTKESGYGYTFGSGTRLTVV.

The V gene is TRBV18, the J gene TRBJ1-2; a weak D match, TRBD1 (5 bases). The CDR3 totals 14 residues. V lost 0 bases, J lost 7 bases, and 12 bases lay in between. Per germline, CDR1 KGHSH and CDR2 LQKENI. The CDR3 is CASSPPSPGVGYTF. CDR3 DNA sequence: TGTGCCAGCTCACCACCATCTCCGGGGGTTGGCTACACCTTC.

V usage is TRBV7-6 and J usage is TRBJ2-4, with a possible D match to TRBD1 (5 bases). Trimming removed 3 bases from V and 4 bases from J, with 25 bases in between. The germline V gene encodes CDR1 SGHVS and CDR2 FNYEAQ. The CDR3 is 19 amino acids. Here the CDR3 DNA reads TGTGCCAGCAGCTTGGGCTACTCGCCCCAAGAAAGGGGTAAAAACATTCAGTACTTC. It yields the protein CASSLGYSPQERGKNIQYF.

The V and J genes are TRBV5-4 and TRBJ2-1, with D maybe TRBD1 (7 bases). The CDR3 totals 13 residues. Germline V lookup: CDR1 SGHNT, CDR2 YYREEE (reference sequence). V gave up 2 bases and J gave up 9 bases, with 12 bases separating them. The CDR3 sequence is CASSFGQEGEQFF. The DNA of the CDR3 is TGTGCCAGCAGCTTTGGACAGGAGGGTGAGCAGTTCTTC.

The chain joins TRBV6-5 to TRBJ1-6, with 9 positions matching TRBD1. After removal of 6 bases from V and 7 bases from J, the junction contained 4 bases not matched to a gene. The CDR3 sequence is 14 residues long. Germline CDR1 MNHEY, CDR2 SVGAGI. This CDR3 is CASRRTGENSPLHF. DNA for the CDR3: TGTGCCAGCAGGCGGACAGGGGAAAATTCACCCCTCCACTTT.

The chain couples TRBV6-5 to TRBJ2-1; weak D call: TRBD2 (5 bases). Trimming removed 0 bases from V and 5 bases from J, with 8 bases in between. Germline V gene lookup returns CDR1 MNHEY and CDR2 SVGAGI. The CDR3 runs to 14 residues. The CDR3 loop is CASSYSSGNNEQFF. DNA for the CDR3: TGTGCCAGCAGTTACTCCAGCGGCAACAATGAGCAGTTCTTC.

This chain links TRBV6-6 with TRBJ1-4; D unresolved. The CDR3 consists of 15 residues. Trimming took off 3 bases at V and 0 bases at J, with 8 bases between the two ends. Germline CDR1 is MNHNY and CDR2 is SVGAGI (reference sequence). As DNA, the CDR3 is TGTGCCAGCAGTTATGAACTTTCAACTAATGAAAAACTGTTTTTT. It specifies CASSYELSTNEKLFF.

The chain combines TRBV21-1 with TRBJ1-5; TRBD1, the table's D call, lacks a check against the DNA. TRBV21-1 is an annotated pseudogene. The CDR3 loop spans 14 amino acids. CDR3 DNA: TGTGCCAGACATGACAGGGCGAGCAATCAGCCCCAGCATTTT. Translating gives CARHDRASNQPQHF.

This chain connects TRBV6-6 to TRBJ2-1; D is uncertain. CDR1 MNHNY and CDR2 SVGAGI come from the germline V gene (reference sequence). The CDR3 spans 12 residues. Trimming removed 6 bases from V and 7 bases from J, with 10 bases in between. In DNA form, the CDR3 reads TGTGCCAGCAGGGACGGAACGAATGAGCAGTTCTTC. This gives the protein CASRDGTNEQFF.

This clone was seen only once. The V call is TRBV7-2, the J call TRBJ2-2; D is possibly TRBD2 (5 bases). The CDR3 length is 16 residues. CDR1 and CDR2 from the germline V gene are SGHTA and FQGNSA. Trimming cost V 4 bases and J 6 bases, with 18 bases left between them. CDR3 coding DNA: TGTGCCAGCAGCTCTACGGGCGTTCGGGGTGCCGGGGAGCTGTTTTTT. Encoded protein: CASSSTGVRGAGELFF.

As regards this clone: This specimen includes other DNA sequences encoding the same CDR3. The rearrangement uses TRBV6-6 and TRBJ2-2; D ambiguous. The CDR3 loop spans 13 amino acids. The V gene lost 11 bases and the J gene lost 6 bases, with 16 bases spanning the gap. CDR1 and CDR2 (germline): MNHNY, SVGAGI (reference sequence). Here the CDR3 DNA reads TGTGCCCTTTCCGAAACTCAAGCCGGGGAGCTGTTTTTT. Its translation: CALSETQAGELFF.

The CDR3 coding sequence is TGCGCCAGCAGCTTGGGTCGGGAGTTTCCCTACGAGCAGTACTTC. It is translated as CASSLGREFPYEQYF. This sequence joins TRBV5-1 and TRBJ2-7; perhaps TRBD2 as D (6 bases). This CDR3 contains 15 residues. Germline loops: CDR1 SGHRS, CDR2 YFSETQ. The germline V and J ends were trimmed by 0 bases and 2 bases, with 12 bases remaining between them.

J is TRBJ2-2 and V is TRBV5-1; maybe TRBD1 (7 bases). The CDR3 is 15 residues long. Germline values: CDR1 SGHRS, CDR2 YFSETQ. The V end was cut by 5 bases, the J end by 0 bases, with 11 bases between. CDR3 region: CASRQGGSNTGELFF. CDR3 sequence (DNA): TGCGCCAGCAGGCAGGGGGGATCGAACACCGGGGAGCTGTTTTTT.